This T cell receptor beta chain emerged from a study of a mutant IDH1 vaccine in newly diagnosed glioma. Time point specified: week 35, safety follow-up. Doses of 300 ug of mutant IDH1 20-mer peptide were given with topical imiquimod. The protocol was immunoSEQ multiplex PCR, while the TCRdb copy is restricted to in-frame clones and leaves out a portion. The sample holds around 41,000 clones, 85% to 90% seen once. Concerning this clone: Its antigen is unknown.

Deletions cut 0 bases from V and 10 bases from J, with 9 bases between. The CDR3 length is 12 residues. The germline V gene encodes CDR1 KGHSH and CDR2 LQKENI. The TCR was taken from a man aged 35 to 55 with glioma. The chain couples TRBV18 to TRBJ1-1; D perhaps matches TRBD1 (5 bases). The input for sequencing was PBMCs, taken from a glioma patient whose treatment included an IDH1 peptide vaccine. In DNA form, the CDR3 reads TGTGCCAGCTCACCACCGGGGGAAGGAGCTTTCTTT. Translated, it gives CASSPPGEGAFF.